This T cell receptor beta chain was profiled in a study of blood T cells in healthy people across ages. Extracted total RNA amounted to at least 5.5 micrograms for each sample. Points on this clonotype: A much larger clone lies one base from this, so it may be a read error.

Germline V lookup: CDR1 MGHRA, CDR2 YSYEKL. This CDR3 has 15 residues. Using a J-beta primer mix together with a sample-barcoded 5' primer, a second PCR was run for about 7 to 12 cycles. TCRdb redid the calling of the 5' RACE reads with MiXCR, one entry per CDR3 protein. The sample has 750,000 to 950,000 distinct CDR3 sequences; 25% to 35% are singletons. This sample also appeared in a second study, on T cells of mothers and their children. According to that study: Input to cDNA synthesis comprised all extracted RNA, at a ratio of approximately 1.4 ug per 15 ul.

This chain joins TRBV4-1 and TRBJ2-3; a possible D gene is TRBD2 (6 bases). Material: blood. The source is a woman between 40 and 50 years old in good health. CDR3 DNA: TGCGCCAGCAGCAACCGACTAGGAAGCACAGATACGCGGTATTTT. It translates to CASSNRLGSTDTRYF.